This T cell receptor beta chain was sequenced in a study of shared clonotypes between healthy human individuals. Regarding the study as a whole: What rarefaction showed was incomplete sorted-subset sequencing despite large depth. The study found 4.5% to 5% of naive CD4 clonotypes shared across several donors.

On this clone: Its cognate antigen is unknown.

The table came from immunoSEQ multiplex PCR; TCRdb's copy has only in-frame clones and leaves some out. The profile covers 730,000 or so clones, with 72% appearing a single time and under 2% taken by the ten largest. CDR1 and CDR2 (germline): MGHRA, YSYEKL. This CDR3 contains 11 residues. Trimming took off 5 bases at V and 8 bases at J, with 6 bases between the two ends. Sequencing used memory CD4+ T cells sorted from blood. The subset was: CD45RA-negative fraction. This sequence was found in a woman in her 30s in good health. The chain joins TRBV4-1 to TRBJ1-4, with D unresolved. The DNA of the CDR3 is TGCGCCAGCAGCATCACGGAAAAACTGTTTTTT. Translating gives CASSITEKLFF.